This passage covers 7 T cell receptor beta chains from one sample sequenced in a study of early T cells in non-severe SARS-CoV-2 infection. TCRdb reanalysed the 5' RACE reads using MiXCR and keeps one entry per CDR3 protein. The sample has about 45,000 distinct CDR3 sequences; more than 9% are singletons. The specimen sequenced was whole blood. Source of these receptors: an adult who was a healthcare worker with PCR-confirmed SARS-CoV-2 infection or an uninfected control (not recorded which).

This clonotype was counted ten times or more. This chain uses TRBV12-3 or TRBV12-4 with TRBJ2-2; D is undetermined. The CDR3 extends over 17 amino acids. V was clipped by 3 bases and J by 0 bases, with 14 bases between them. The CDR3 nucleotides read TGTGCCAGCAGTTTCCCCTTCGGACGAGCGAACACCGGGGAGCTGTTTTTT. Translation: CASSFPFGRANTGELFF.

This clonotype appeared many times. V and J are TRBV4-1 and TRBJ1-1; no clear D gene. Germline CDR1 MGHRA, CDR2 YSYEKL. The CDR3 extends over 11 amino acids. V was shortened by 5 bases and J by 5 bases, with 6 bases between the two germline ends. Here the CDR3 reads CASSGDTEAFF. CDR3 nucleotides: TGCGCCAGCAGCGGGGATACTGAAGCTTTCTTT.

The table lists this clonotype with many counts. The chain recombines TRBV6-6 with TRBJ1-5; D unresolved. V was cut by 7 bases and J by 0 bases, with 10 bases left in between. Germline CDR1 and CDR2: MNHNY and SVGAGI (reference sequence). The CDR3 length is 14 residues. The CDR3 bases are TGTGCCAGCATTGACGAAGGTAGCAATCAGCCCCAGCATTTT. Translation gives CASIDEGSNQPQHF.

This clonotype occurred many times. The J gene is TRBJ2-1, the V gene TRBV15; D uncertain. The germline V gene encodes CDR1 LNHNV and CDR2 YYDKDF (reference sequence). This CDR3 is 13 amino acids long. Trimming removed 3 bases from V and 7 bases from J, with 10 bases in between. The CDR3 nucleotides are TGTGCCACCAGCAGCGGTTCGGCTAATGAGCAGTTCTTC. It specifies CATSSGSANEQFF.

This clonotype was seen more than once but under ten times. The chain recombines TRBV7-6 with TRBJ2-3; TRBD2 matches at 10 bases. The CDR3 spans 16 residues. Germline CDR1 is SGHVS and CDR2 is FNYEAQ. V trimming: 3 bases; J trimming: 3 bases; junction bases outside the gene matches: 6. In DNA form, the CDR3 reads TGTGCCAGCAGCTTTTCCGGGACTAGCGAGACAGATACGCAGTATTTT. This codes for CASSFSGTSETDTQYF.

This clonotype has at least ten counts. The chain employs TRBV20-1 and TRBJ1-1; maybe TRBD1 (5 bases). Trimming removed 6 bases at V and 7 bases at J, with 12 bases between. The germline gives CDR1 DFQATT, CDR2 SNEGSKA (reference sequence). This CDR3 is built from 11 residues. CDR3 protein: CSAWTQIEAFF. The CDR3 DNA reads TGCAGTGCGTGGACACAAATTGAAGCTTTCTTT.

The table lists this clonotype with many counts. The rearrangement links TRBV7-9 to TRBJ2-4; 8 nucleotides agree with TRBD1. CDR1 SEHNR and CDR2 FQNEAQ come from the germline V gene (reference sequence). The V gene end was trimmed by 5 bases and the J gene end by 1 base; junction bases not matched to a gene: 7. The CDR3 extends over 16 amino acids. The CDR3 DNA reads TGTGCCAGCAGCGATTCGGGACAGGTGGCCAAAAACATTCAGTACTTC. Translated, it gives CASSDSGQVAKNIQYF. The variable domain in full, with the rest retrieved from reference TRBV7-9 and TRBJ2-4, is DTGVSQNPRHKITKRGQNVTFRCDPISEHNRLYWYRQTLGQGPEFLTYFQNEAQLEKSRLLSDRFSAERPKGSFSTLEIQRTEQGDSAMYLCASSDSGQVAKNIQYFGAGTRLSVL.